The clone carrying this TCR beta chain was detected once. Its specificity is unknown. The data belong to a study of cytomegalovirus exposure and HLA in healthy donors. Study-wide context: Approximately 77 million unique TCRs from HLA-typed donors were held in an early release of data. The study, taken as a whole, reports: With later analysis, a missense DCLRE1C variant became linked to TCR beta V- and J-gene trimming.

Primers for the PCR totalled 60 Vbeta and 13 Jbeta. Measured with immunoSEQ multiplex PCR; TCRdb has only the in-frame clones, and not every one. This sample yields over 55,000 clones, of which around three quarters are seen a single time; about 4.5% belongs to the top ten. Germline CDR1 and CDR2: SGHVS and FQNEAQ. The CDR3 extends over 16 amino acids. V lost 0 bases and J lost 0, with 11 bases in between. The sample was PBMCs. This sequence was found in a woman in her 30s in good health and CMV-seronegative. The J gene is TRBJ1-2, the V gene TRBV7-8; D is ambiguous. Here the CDR3 DNA reads TGTGCCAGCAGCTTAGCCGAGTCCGTCCCTAACTATGGCTACACCTTC. Amino acids: CASSLAESVPNYGYTF.